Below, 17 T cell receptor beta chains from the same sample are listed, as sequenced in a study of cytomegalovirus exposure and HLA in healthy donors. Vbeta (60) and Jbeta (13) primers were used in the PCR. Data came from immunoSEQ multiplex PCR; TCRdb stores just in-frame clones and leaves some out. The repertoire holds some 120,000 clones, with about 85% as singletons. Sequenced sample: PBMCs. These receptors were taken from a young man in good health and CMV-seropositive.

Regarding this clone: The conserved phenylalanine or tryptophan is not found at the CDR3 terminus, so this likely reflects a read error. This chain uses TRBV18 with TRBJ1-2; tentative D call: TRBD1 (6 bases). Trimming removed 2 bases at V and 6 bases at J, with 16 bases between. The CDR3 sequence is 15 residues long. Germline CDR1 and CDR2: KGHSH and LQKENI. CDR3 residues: CASSPKTGGEDGYTL. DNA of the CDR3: TGTGCCAGCTCACCAAAGACAGGCGGAGAGGATGGCTACACCCTC.

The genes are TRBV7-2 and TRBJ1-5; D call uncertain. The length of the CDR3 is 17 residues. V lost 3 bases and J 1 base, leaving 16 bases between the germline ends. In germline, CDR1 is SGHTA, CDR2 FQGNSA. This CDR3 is CASSFSSGFSSNQPQHF. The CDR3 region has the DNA TGTGCCAGCAGCTTTTCTTCGGGTTTTTCAAGCAATCAGCCCCAGCATTTT.

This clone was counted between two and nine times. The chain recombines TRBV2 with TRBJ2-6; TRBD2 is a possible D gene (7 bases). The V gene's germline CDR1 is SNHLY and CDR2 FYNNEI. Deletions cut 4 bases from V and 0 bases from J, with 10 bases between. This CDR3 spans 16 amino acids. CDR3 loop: CASSGGGDSGANVLTF. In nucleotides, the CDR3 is TGTGCCAGCAGTGGGGGGGGCGACTCTGGGGCCAACGTCCTGACTTTC.

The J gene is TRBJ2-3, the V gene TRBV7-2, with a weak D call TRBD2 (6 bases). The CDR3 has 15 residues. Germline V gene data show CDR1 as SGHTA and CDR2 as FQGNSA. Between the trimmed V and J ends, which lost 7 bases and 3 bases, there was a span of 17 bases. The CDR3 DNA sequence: TGTGCCAGCACCCTTAACGCTCGGGGGACAGATACGCAGTATTTT. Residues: CASTLNARGTDTQYF. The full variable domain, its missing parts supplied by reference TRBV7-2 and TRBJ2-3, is GAGVSQSPSNKVTEKGKDVELRCDPISGHTALYWYRQSLGQGLEFLIYFQGNSAPDKSGLPSDRFSAERTGGSVSTLTIQRTQQEDSAVYLCASTLNARGTDTQYFGPGTRLTVL.

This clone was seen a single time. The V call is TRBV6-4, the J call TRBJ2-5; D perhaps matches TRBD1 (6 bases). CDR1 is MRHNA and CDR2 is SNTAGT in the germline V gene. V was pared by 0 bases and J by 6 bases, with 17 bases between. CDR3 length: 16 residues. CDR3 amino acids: CASSDSGSTGLKTQYF. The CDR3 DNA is TGTGCCAGCAGTGACTCAGGCTCGACAGGTCTGAAGACCCAGTACTTC.

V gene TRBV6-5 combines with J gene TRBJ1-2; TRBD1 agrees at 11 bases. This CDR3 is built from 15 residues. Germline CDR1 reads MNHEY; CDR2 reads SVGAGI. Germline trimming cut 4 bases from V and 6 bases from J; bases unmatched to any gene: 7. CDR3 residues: CASSSWWGQGDGYTF. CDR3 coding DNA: TGTGCCAGCAGTTCCTGGTGGGGACAGGGGGATGGCTACACCTTC.

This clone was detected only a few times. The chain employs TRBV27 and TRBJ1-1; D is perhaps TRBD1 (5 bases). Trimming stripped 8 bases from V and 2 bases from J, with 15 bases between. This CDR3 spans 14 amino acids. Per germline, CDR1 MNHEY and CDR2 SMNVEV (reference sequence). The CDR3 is CASSNYGGNTEAFF. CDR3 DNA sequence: TGTGCCAGCTCTAACTACGGGGGTAACACTGAAGCTTTCTTT.

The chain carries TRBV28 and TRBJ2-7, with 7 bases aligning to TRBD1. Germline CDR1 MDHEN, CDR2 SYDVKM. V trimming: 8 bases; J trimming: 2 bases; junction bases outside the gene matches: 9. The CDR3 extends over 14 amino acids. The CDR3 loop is CASGQAQVPYEQYF. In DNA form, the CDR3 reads TGTGCCAGCGGACAGGCCCAAGTCCCCTACGAGCAGTACTTC.

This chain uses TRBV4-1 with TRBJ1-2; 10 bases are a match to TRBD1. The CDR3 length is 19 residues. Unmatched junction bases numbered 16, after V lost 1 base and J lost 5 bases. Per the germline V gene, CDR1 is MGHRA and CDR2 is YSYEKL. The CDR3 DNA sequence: TGCGCCAGCAGCCAAGTCCCAATCCCCGGGACAGGGGTTGGGTATGGCTACACCTTC. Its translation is CASSQVPIPGTGVGYGYTF.

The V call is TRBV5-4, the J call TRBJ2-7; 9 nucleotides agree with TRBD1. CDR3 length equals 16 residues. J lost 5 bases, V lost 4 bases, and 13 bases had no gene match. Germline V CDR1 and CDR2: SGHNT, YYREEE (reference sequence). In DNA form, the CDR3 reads TGTGCCAGCAGCCCACGGTTGGGACAGGGAACGGACGAGCAGTACTTC. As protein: CASSPRLGQGTDEQYF.

The CDR3 region is CASSTTSGIYGTDTQYF. CDR3 sequence (DNA): TGTGCCAGCAGCACGACTAGCGGGATATATGGCACAGATACGCAGTATTTT. The chain uses TRBV11-2 and TRBJ2-3, with 11 bases fitting TRBD2. This CDR3 contains 17 residues. The V and J ends lost 5 bases and 1 base, in that order; junction bases with no gene match: 8. CDR1 is SGHAT and CDR2 is FQNNGV in the germline V gene.

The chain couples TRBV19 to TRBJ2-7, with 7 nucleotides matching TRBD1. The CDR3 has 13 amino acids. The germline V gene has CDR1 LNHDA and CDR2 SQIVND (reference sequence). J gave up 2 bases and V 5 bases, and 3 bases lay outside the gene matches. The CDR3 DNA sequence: TGTGCCAGTAGTCCCGGACAGGCCTACGAGCAGTACTTC. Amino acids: CASSPGQAYEQYF.

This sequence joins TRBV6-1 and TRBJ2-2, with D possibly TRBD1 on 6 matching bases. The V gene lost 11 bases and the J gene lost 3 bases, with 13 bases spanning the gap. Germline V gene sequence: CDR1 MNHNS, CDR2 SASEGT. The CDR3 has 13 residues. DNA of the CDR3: TGTGCCGGTGGGACAAAATACACCGGGGAGCTGTTTTTT. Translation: CAGGTKYTGELFF.

DNA of the CDR3: TGTGCCAGCAGTACCAGGGAGGGGCCGTATTACGAGCAGTACTTC. This encodes CASSTREGPYYEQYF. This chain connects TRBV5-5 to TRBJ2-7; 7 bases are a match to TRBD2. The CDR3 is made up of 15 amino acids. The V and J ends lost 5 bases and 4 bases, in that order; junction bases with no gene match: 12. CDR1 and CDR2 (germline): SGHKS, YYEKEE (reference sequence).

The CDR3 sequence: CASSLDTSGGRGYNEQFF. The CDR3, as DNA: TGCGCCAGCAGCTTGGATACTAGCGGAGGTAGGGGTTACAATGAGCAGTTCTTC. V gene TRBV5-1 combines with J gene TRBJ2-1; TRBD2 agrees at 8 bases. The CDR3 is made up of 18 amino acids. V dropped 0 bases and J dropped 4; count of bases not matched to a gene: 12. The germline CDR1 and CDR2 sequences are SGHRS and YFSETQ.

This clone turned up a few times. CDR3: CAISEVAGNTEAFF. For the CDR3, the DNA is TGTGCCATCAGTGAGGTGGCAGGGAACACTGAAGCTTTCTTT. The rearrangement joins TRBV10-3 to TRBJ1-1; D is uncertain. The germline gives CDR1 ENHRY, CDR2 SYGVKD. V was trimmed by 2 bases and J by 1 base, leaving 8 bases between them. The CDR3 is 14 residues long.

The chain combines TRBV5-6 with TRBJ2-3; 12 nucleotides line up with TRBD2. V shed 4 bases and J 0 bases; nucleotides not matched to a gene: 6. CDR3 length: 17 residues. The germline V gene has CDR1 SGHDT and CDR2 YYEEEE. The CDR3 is CASSQSTSGGSTDTQYF. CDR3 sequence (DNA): TGTGCCAGCAGCCAATCGACTAGCGGGGGTAGCACAGATACGCAGTATTTT.